These 24 T cell receptor beta chains came from one sample sequenced in a study of T cell responses to AZD1222 COVID-19 vaccine. This table comes from immunoSEQ multiplex PCR, and its TCRdb copy is limited to in-frame clones, with some not included. The sample yields about 100,000 clones, 70% to 90% seen once. The sample here was peripheral blood, taken on day 0 of AZD1222 vaccination. These TCRs come from an adult in good health.

J is TRBJ1-1 and V is TRBV4-3; D is undetermined. Trimming left V 5 bases short and J 4 bases short, with 17 bases between. This CDR3 region has 15 residues. Looked up from germline, CDR1 is LGHNA and CDR2 is YSLEER. CDR3: CASSARASSVTEAFF. The DNA for the CDR3 is TGCGCCAGCAGCGCAAGGGCCAGTTCGGTCACTGAAGCTTTCTTT.

The chain couples TRBV12-5 to TRBJ1-3; D is possibly TRBD1 (6 bases). The CDR3 totals 16 residues. The V gene lost 0 bases and the J gene lost 1 base, with 10 bases spanning the gap. CDR1 is LGHNT, CDR2 FRNRAP, per germline. CDR3 nucleotides: TGTGCTAGTGGTTTGGTGGTACAGGGTTCTGGAAACACCATATATTTT. Protein sequence: CASGLVVQGSGNTIYF.

The V and J genes are TRBV7-6 and TRBJ2-1; D unclear. The CDR3 runs to 13 residues. V shed 5 bases and J shed 9 bases, with 14 bases lying between them. CDR1 is SGHVS, CDR2 FNYEAQ, per germline. The CDR3 DNA reads as TGTGCCAGCAGCCCGCTCCGGGTGCCTGAGCAGTTCTTC. This gives the protein CASSPLRVPEQFF.

The rearrangement joins TRBV30 to TRBJ1-3; the D is unclear. CDR1 is GTSNPN and CDR2 is SVGIG in the germline V gene (reference sequence). V gave up 3 bases and J gave up 4 bases, with 22 bases separating them. CDR3 length: 17 residues. The CDR3 sequence: CAWSVLPSGAYGNTIYF. The CDR3 nucleotides read TGTGCCTGGAGCGTTCTACCCTCGGGAGCGTACGGAAACACCATATATTTT.

The V gene is TRBV24-1, the J gene TRBJ2-5; D possibly uses TRBD1 or TRBD2 (5 bases each). The V gene's germline CDR1 is KGHDR and CDR2 SFDVKD. The CDR3 contains 17 residues. V lost 4 bases, J lost 4 bases, and 21 bases lay in between. CDR3 amino acids: CATSDGFKGTGGETQYF. The CDR3 DNA reads as TGTGCCACCAGTGACGGTTTTAAGGGTACAGGAGGAGAGACCCAGTACTTC.

The chain recombines TRBV5-6 with TRBJ1-1; D is uncertain. V gave up 4 bases and J gave up 4 bases, with 17 bases separating them. The CDR3 is 15 residues long. CDR1 is SGHDT, CDR2 YYEEEE, per germline. The CDR3 region is CASSASGSPPTEAFF. In nucleotides, the CDR3 is TGTGCCAGCAGCGCCTCTGGGAGCCCCCCCACTGAAGCTTTCTTT.

This chain links TRBV7-9 with TRBJ1-2; a possible D gene is TRBD1 (6 bases). Germline CDR1 is SEHNR and CDR2 is FQNEAQ (reference sequence). The V end was cut by 2 bases, the J end by 8 bases, with 18 bases between. This CDR3 has 15 residues. CDR3 protein: CASSLTDSTNAGYTF. As DNA, the CDR3 is TGTGCCAGCAGCTTAACGGACAGTACTAATGCGGGCTACACCTTC.

The chain links TRBV6-2 or TRBV6-3 to TRBJ1-5; D not resolved. CDR3 length equals 15 residues. Germline lookup yields CDR1 MNHEY and CDR2 SVGEGT. The germline V and J ends were trimmed by 0 bases and 3 bases, with 9 bases remaining between them. CDR3 coding DNA: TGTGCCAGCAGTTACTCTACCAACCTCAATCAGCCCCAGCATTTT. It yields the protein CASSYSTNLNQPQHF.

The chain links TRBV19 to TRBJ2-3; 7 bases align to TRBD2. The CDR3 has 19 amino acids. With V trimmed by 3 bases and J by 0 bases, 15 bases remained unmatched. Per the germline V gene, CDR1 is LNHDA and CDR2 is SQIVND (reference sequence). In nucleotides, the CDR3 is TGTGCCAGTAGTATCTGGCTAGCGGAGTACCAGATAAGCACAGATACGCAGTATTTT. Translation gives CASSIWLAEYQISTDTQYF.

The chain joins TRBV3-1 (or the pseudogene TRBV3-2) to TRBJ2-1, with no clear D. Trimming shortened V by 0 bases and J by 5 bases, and 17 bases separated the two germline ends. The CDR3 spans 17 residues. Looked up from germline, CDR1 is LGHDT and CDR2 is YNNKEL (reference sequence). CDR3 DNA: TGTGCCAGCAGCCAAGATTTGGGTCGGACCGCCCACAATGAGCAGTTCTTC. Translating gives CASSQDLGRTAHNEQFF.

In this sample, this clone turned up a few times. The V call is TRBV5-5, the J call TRBJ1-6; 9 bases match TRBD1. This CDR3 has 16 residues. Unmatched junction bases numbered 12, after V lost 5 bases and J lost 9 bases. Germline assignment: CDR1 SGHKS and CDR2 YYEKEE (reference sequence). The CDR3 bases are TGTGCCAGCAGGTATTTGCCGGGACAGGGCGGTTCACCCCTCCACTTT. Translated, it gives CASRYLPGQGGSPLHF.

This clone has a handful of counts. The junction and the germline gene differ at one end; a read error may be behind it. The rearrangement uses TRBV5-1 and TRBJ1-1; perhaps TRBD1 as D (5 bases). Per germline, CDR1 SGHRS and CDR2 YFSETQ. This CDR3 has 12 residues. DNA of the CDR3: TGTGCCAGCAAGGGGATGGGGACTGAAGCTTTCTTT. It yields the protein CASKGMGTEAFF.

The V and J genes are TRBV7-9 and TRBJ2-5, with TRBD2 as a possible D gene (5 bases). Trimming stripped 1 base from V and 1 base from J, with 10 bases between. Germline CDR1 is SEHNR and CDR2 is FQNEAQ (reference sequence). The CDR3 is 15 amino acids. CDR3 DNA: TGTGCCAGCAGCTTAGGGAGGCTTATCCAAGAGACCCAGTACTTC. Translation gives CASSLGRLIQETQYF.

This sequence joins TRBV6-5 and TRBJ1-6; D unclear. The CDR3 covers 12 residues. The germline V and J ends were trimmed by 4 bases and 9 bases, with 7 bases remaining between them. Germline loops: CDR1 MNHEY, CDR2 SVGAGI. CDR3 loop: CASSFKGSPLHF. CDR3 DNA sequence: TGTGCCAGCAGTTTCAAGGGTTCACCCCTCCACTTT.

The rearrangement joins TRBV6-2 or TRBV6-3 to TRBJ2-5; 8 nucleotides align to TRBD1. After removal of 5 bases from V and 1 base from J, the junction contained 6 bases not matched to a gene. Germline assignment: CDR1 MNHEY and CDR2 SVGEGT. The CDR3 covers 15 residues. The CDR3 loop reads CASSTGQGGQETQYF. The DNA of the CDR3 is TGTGCCAGCAGTACCGGACAGGGTGGCCAAGAGACCCAGTACTTC.

This clone has just a few counts. This chain connects TRBV24-1 to TRBJ2-1; 11 bases are shared with TRBD1. The germline V gene has CDR1 KGHDR and CDR2 SFDVKD. The CDR3 loop spans 17 amino acids. J lost 8 bases, V lost 4 bases, and 12 bases had no gene match. CDR3 in DNA: TGTGCCACCAGTGACTCCGGACAGGGGGCGATATTCGATGAGCAGTTCTTC. It specifies CATSDSGQGAIFDEQFF.

The chain joins TRBV7-9 to TRBJ2-1; TRBD2 aligns across 13 bases. This CDR3 has 15 residues. The junction had 6 bases not matched to a gene; V was cut back by 5 bases and J by 8 bases. The V gene's germline CDR1 is SEHNR and CDR2 FQNEAQ (reference sequence). Here the CDR3 reads CASSRGTSGKDEQFF. In nucleotides, the CDR3 is TGTGCCAGCAGCCGGGGGACTAGCGGGAAGGATGAGCAGTTCTTC. The full variable domain, in which reference TRBV7-9 and TRBJ2-1 provide the parts outside the CDR3, is DTGVSQNPRHKITKRGQNVTFRCDPISEHNRLYWYRQTLGQGPEFLTYFQNEAQLEKSRLLSDRFSAERPKGSFSTLEIQRTEQGDSAMYLCASSRGTSGKDEQFFGPGTRLTVL.

This clone has a single count. The gene calls are TRBV27 and TRBJ2-5; no clear D gene. This CDR3 comprises 11 residues. Germline V gives CDR1 MNHEY, CDR2 SMNVEV (reference sequence). Trimming stripped 3 bases from V and 5 bases from J, with 4 bases between. CDR3 region: CASSFRETQYF. The CDR3 DNA reads TGTGCCAGCAGTTTCCGGGAGACCCAGTACTTC.

This chain connects TRBV4-1 to TRBJ2-3; 10 bases map to TRBD1. This CDR3 is 17 amino acids long. J gave up 3 bases and V 0 bases, and 6 bases lay outside the gene matches. Germline assignment: CDR1 MGHRA and CDR2 YSYEKL. In nucleotides, the CDR3 is TGCGCCAGCAGCCAAGAAAAGGGGACAGGGGCTACAGATACGCAGTATTTT. Residues: CASSQEKGTGATDTQYF.

The genes are TRBV27 and TRBJ1-2; no clear D. The CDR3 contains 17 residues. Germline CDR1 is MNHEY and CDR2 is SMNVEV (reference sequence). Trimming removed 1 base at V and 0 bases at J, with 15 bases between. The CDR3 region is CASSLYAGRDTNYGYTF. DNA for the CDR3: TGTGCCAGCAGTTTATATGCGGGGAGGGATACTAACTATGGCTACACCTTC.

This chain uses TRBV5-4 with TRBJ1-4; 8 bases fit TRBD1. CDR3 length: 15 amino acids. The V gene's germline CDR1 is SGHNT and CDR2 YYREEE (reference sequence). V lost 0 bases, J lost 5 bases, and 3 bases stayed unmatched. CDR3 in amino acids: CASSLGQGINEKLFF. CDR3 nucleotide sequence: TGTGCCAGCAGCTTGGGACAGGGGATAAATGAAAAACTGTTTTTT.

The CDR3 DNA is TGTGCCACCAGCAGAGATCTTGCAGGCTACTACCAAGAGACCCAGTACTTC. This translates into CATSRDLAGYYQETQYF. The chain combines TRBV15 with TRBJ2-5; no clear D gene. Deletions cut 0 bases from V and 0 bases from J, with 14 bases between. Germline V gene data show CDR1 as LNHNV and CDR2 as YYDKDF (reference sequence). This CDR3 has 17 amino acids.

The chain recombines TRBV25-1 with TRBJ1-2; TRBD1 matches at 7 bases. The V segment lost 4 bases and the J segment 2 bases; nucleotides outside the gene matches: 7. The CDR3 is 15 residues long. Germline CDR1 reads MGHDK; CDR2 reads SYGVNS. The CDR3 spells CASSGRDSHNYGYTF. The CDR3 nucleotides read TGTGCCAGCAGTGGCCGGGACAGTCACAACTATGGCTACACCTTC.

The V and J genes are TRBV6-2 or TRBV6-3 and TRBJ2-5; D is undetermined. The CDR3 has 13 residues. CDR1 and CDR2 (germline): MNHEY, SVGEGT. V was clipped by 2 bases and J by 2 bases, with 6 bases between them. DNA of the CDR3: TGTGCCAGCAGTTACCGGCCACAAGAGACCCAGTACTTC. Amino acids: CASSYRPQETQYF.